Shown below are 22 T cell receptor beta chains from a single sample sequenced in a study of cytomegalovirus exposure and HLA in healthy donors. Both 60 Vbeta primers and 13 Jbeta primers went into the PCR. Clones were read by immunoSEQ multiplex PCR, and TCRdb kept only the in-frame ones, dropping some. The sample comprises about 110,000 clones, 65% to 80% of which are singletons, and approximately 2.6% rests with the top ten. The source material was PBMCs. The receptors were sampled from a male donor in good health and CMV-seropositive.

The J gene is TRBJ2-1, the V gene TRBV5-4, with 12 bases identical to TRBD2. Germline V lookup: CDR1 SGHNT, CDR2 YYREEE (reference sequence). With 6 bases clipped from V and 11 bases from J, the junction kept 9 bases outside the gene matches. The CDR3 runs 14 residues. CDR3 protein: CASIPSGGARKQFF. The CDR3 bases are TGTGCCAGCATCCCTAGCGGGGGGGCTAGGAAGCAGTTCTTC.

The V call is TRBV4-2, the J call TRBJ2-1; TRBD2 agrees at 9 bases. This CDR3 comprises 15 residues. The germline CDR1 and CDR2 sequences are LGHNA and YNFKEQ. With 0 bases clipped from V and 10 bases from J, the junction kept 7 bases outside the gene matches. CDR3 in amino acids: CASSQDRLAAREQFF. CDR3 nucleotide sequence: TGTGCCAGCAGCCAAGACCGACTAGCGGCTAGGGAGCAGTTCTTC.

The chain couples TRBV27 to TRBJ1-2; 10 bases are shared with TRBD1. The V gene end was trimmed by 5 bases and the J gene end by 4 bases; junction bases not matched to a gene: 4. Germline V lookup: CDR1 MNHEY, CDR2 SMNVEV (reference sequence). This CDR3 spans 14 amino acids. CDR3 residues: CASSTRDRGYGYTF. The DNA for the CDR3 is TGTGCCAGCAGTACACGGGACAGGGGCTATGGCTACACCTTC.

This clone was recorded only once. The V call is TRBV18, the J call TRBJ1-5, with 8 bases that match TRBD1. The junction had 6 bases not matched to a gene; V was cut back by 6 bases and J by 2 bases. Germline V gives CDR1 KGHSH, CDR2 LQKENI. This CDR3 region has 15 residues. CDR3 region: CASSAGQGGNQPQHF. The CDR3 bases are TGTGCCAGCTCGGCAGGACAGGGCGGCAATCAGCCCCAGCATTTT.

V usage is TRBV6-4 and J usage is TRBJ2-3; possibly TRBD1 for D (5 bases). CDR3 size: 15 residues. V was pared by 6 bases and J by 4 bases, with 17 bases between. Germline V gene data show CDR1 as MRHNA and CDR2 as SNTAGT. The DNA of the CDR3 is TGTGCCAGCAGACAGGACGGAATTCGGGCAGATACGCAGTATTTT. Encoded protein: CASRQDGIRADTQYF.

The chain is built from TRBV4-2 and TRBJ2-3, with TRBD2 matching 12 bases. The CDR3 runs to 21 residues. Germline V gene data show CDR1 as LGHNA and CDR2 as YNFKEQ. V shed 0 bases and J 0 bases; nucleotides not matched to a gene: 13. As DNA, the CDR3 is TGTGCCAGCAGCCAAGAAGGTGTCGGACTAGCGGGAACTTCTAGCACAGATACGCAGTATTTT. Its translation: CASSQEGVGLAGTSSTDTQYF.

The CDR3 DNA sequence: TGTGCCAGCAGCTTATGGGCAGGGGGCGTCTCTGAAAAACTGTTTTTT. Translated, it gives CASSLWAGGVSEKLFF. The J gene is TRBJ1-4, the V gene TRBV7-2; TRBD1 agrees at 8 bases. This CDR3 comprises 16 residues. With 2 bases clipped from V and 7 bases from J, the junction kept 9 bases outside the gene matches. In germline, CDR1 is SGHTA, CDR2 FQGNSA. The entire variable domain, with the rest obtained from reference TRBV7-2 and TRBJ1-4, is as follows: GAGVSQSPSNKVTEKGKDVELRCDPISGHTALYWYRQSLGQGLEFLIYFQGNSAPDKSGLPSDRFSAERTGGSVSTLTIQRTQQEDSAVYLCASSLWAGGVSEKLFFGSGTQLSVL.

The count of this clone is one. The J gene is TRBJ2-1, the V gene TRBV5-1; the D gene is possibly TRBD2 (5 bases). V lost 0 bases, J lost 2 bases, and 9 bases lay in between. The CDR3 is 15 amino acids. The germline CDR1 and CDR2 sequences are SGHRS and YFSETQ. The CDR3 DNA follows: TGCGCCAGCAGCTTGGTTGCGGGCCCCTACAATGAGCAGTTCTTC. Translating gives CASSLVAGPYNEQFF. Full variable domain (remainder filled in from reference TRBV5-1 and TRBJ2-1): KAGVTQTPRYLIKTRGQQVTLSCSPISGHRSVSWYQQTPGQGLQFLFEYFSETQRNKGNFPGRFSGRQFSNSRSEMNVSTLELGDSALYLCASSLVAGPYNEQFFGPGTRLTVL.

The chain is built from TRBV7-7 and TRBJ2-5; possibly TRBD1 for D (8 bases). V was cut by 3 bases and J by 1 base, with 15 bases left in between. Looked up from germline, CDR1 is SSHAT and CDR2 is FNYEAQ (reference sequence). CDR3 length equals 16 residues. The CDR3 loop is CASSFLGGTGQETQYF. The CDR3 nucleotides read TGTGCCAGCAGCTTCCTGGGAGGGACAGGCCAAGAGACCCAGTACTTC.

CDR3 region: CASSYMWDSSYEQYF. The CDR3 DNA reads TGTGCCAGCAGTTACATGTGGGACAGCTCCTACGAGCAGTACTTC. The chain couples TRBV6-5 to TRBJ2-7; 7 bases are shared with TRBD1. This CDR3 is 15 amino acids long. The junction had 4 bases not matched to a gene; V was cut back by 2 bases and J by 0 bases. Germline values: CDR1 MNHEY, CDR2 SVGAGI.

V and J are TRBV30 and TRBJ2-3, with D tentatively TRBD2 (6 bases). Trimming pared 5 bases from V and 0 bases from J, leaving 12 bases between. The CDR3 consists of 14 residues. The germline V gene encodes CDR1 GTSNPN and CDR2 SVGIG (reference sequence). CDR3 sequence: CAWARGGSTDTQYF. Here the CDR3 DNA reads TGTGCCTGGGCGCGGGGCGGGAGCACAGATACGCAGTATTTT. The whole variable domain, remainder taken from reference TRBV30 and TRBJ2-3, is SQTIHQWPATLVQPVGSPLSLECTVEGTSNPNLYWYRQAAGRGLQLLFYSVGIGQISSEVPQNLSASRPQDRQFILSSKKLLLSDSGFYLCAWARGGSTDTQYFGPGTRLTVL.

This clone was counted a few times. The chain joins TRBV6-5 to TRBJ2-1, with D possibly TRBD1 on 5 matching bases. This CDR3 is built from 13 residues. CDR1 and CDR2 (germline): MNHEY, SVGAGI. Trimming cost V 5 bases and J 3 bases, with 8 bases left between them. DNA of the CDR3: TGTGCCAGCAGTAGAGACAGCTACAATGAGCAGTTCTTC. It translates to CASSRDSYNEQFF.

This clone came up once. The V and J genes are TRBV30 and TRBJ2-5; 8 bases match TRBD1. The trim removed 4 bases at V and 2 bases at J, leaving 6 bases unmatched. Looked up from germline, CDR1 is GTSNPN and CDR2 is SVGIG (reference sequence). The CDR3 spans 14 residues. The CDR3 here is CAWNRGSVQETQYF. DNA for the CDR3: TGTGCCTGGAACAGGGGGTCAGTACAAGAGACCCAGTACTTC.

This clone has just a few counts. The chain employs TRBV6-5 and TRBJ2-6, with D possibly being TRBD2 (5 bases). This CDR3 is 15 amino acids long. Germline V gives CDR1 MNHEY, CDR2 SVGAGI. Trimming shortened V by 6 bases and J by 0 bases, and 9 bases separated the two germline ends. The CDR3 sequence is CASREGTSGANVLTF. In DNA form, the CDR3 reads TGTGCCAGCAGAGAGGGTACCTCTGGGGCCAACGTCCTGACTTTC.

This sequence joins TRBV20-1 and TRBJ1-1; tentative D call: TRBD1 (6 bases). The V end lost 7 bases, the J end lost 11 bases, and 14 bases lay between the germline ends. Germline CDR1 is DFQATT and CDR2 is SNEGSKA (reference sequence). The CDR3 contains 10 residues. The CDR3 DNA reads as TGCAGTGGATTGGGGGGGCAGGCTTTCTTT. It encodes CSGLGGQAFF.

The gene calls are TRBV7-6 and TRBJ2-5; 9 bases match TRBD1. CDR1 and CDR2 from the germline V gene are SGHVS and FNYEAQ. CDR3 length equals 15 residues. Trimming cost V 1 base and J 4 bases; bases outside gene matches: 4. The CDR3 spells CASSLGTGAIETQYF. The CDR3 DNA follows: TGTGCCAGCAGCTTAGGGACAGGGGCTATAGAGACCCAGTACTTC.

A few counts support this clone. This chain uses TRBV2 with TRBJ2-1; D remains ambiguous. Trimming took off 9 bases at V and 0 bases at J, with 9 bases between the two ends. The length of the CDR3 is 13 residues. Germline lookup yields CDR1 SNHLY and CDR2 FYNNEI. The CDR3 protein is CARSLSSYNEQFF. Written as DNA, the CDR3 is TGTGCCAGGTCACTGAGCTCCTACAATGAGCAGTTCTTC.

This chain connects TRBV5-5 to TRBJ2-7, with D possibly being TRBD1 (5 bases). CDR1 is SGHKS and CDR2 is YYEKEE in the germline V gene (reference sequence). Trimming took 0 bases from V and 4 from J, leaving 11 bases between them. This CDR3 contains 14 residues. CDR3 in DNA: TGTGCCAGCAGCTTGGAACAGGTAGTTTACGAGCAGTACTTC. Amino acid sequence: CASSLEQVVYEQYF.

The chain links TRBV11-2 to TRBJ2-5, with TRBD2 as a possible D gene (5 bases). The CDR3 is 13 amino acids. The germline V and J ends were trimmed by 3 bases and 7 bases, with 12 bases remaining between them. Germline V gene sequence: CDR1 SGHAT, CDR2 FQNNGV. In DNA, the CDR3 is TGTGCCAGCAGCTTCCGGGAAAGCGGGACCCAGTACTTC. This encodes CASSFRESGTQYF. The full variable domain, with the rest looked up from reference TRBV11-2 and TRBJ2-5, is EAGVAQSPRYKIIEKRQSVAFWCNPISGHATLYWYQQILGQGPKLLIQFQNNGVVDDSQLPKDRFSAERLKGVDSTLKIQPAKLEDSAVYLCASSFRESGTQYFGPGTRLLVL.

The V and J genes are TRBV10-3 and TRBJ1-4, with D unresolved. This CDR3 comprises 12 residues. CDR1 is ENHRY and CDR2 is SYGVKD in the germline V gene. With 2 bases removed from V and 5 bases from J, the gap between germline ends came to 3 bases. The CDR3 DNA sequence: TGTGCCATCAGTGAGCTCAATGAAAAACTGTTTTTT. It translates to CAISELNEKLFF.

The genes are TRBV2 and TRBJ2-7; the D gene is possibly TRBD2 (6 bases). V shed 6 bases and J shed 1 base, with 13 bases lying between them. The CDR3 runs to 14 residues. In germline, CDR1 is SNHLY, CDR2 FYNNEI. CDR3 sequence: CASRPGGRSYEQYF. The CDR3 DNA sequence: TGTGCCAGCAGACCCGGGGGAAGGTCCTACGAGCAGTACTTC.

The chain carries TRBV5-6 and TRBJ1-3; D not resolved. Germline-derived CDR1 and CDR2 are SGHDT and YYEEEE. The CDR3 runs to 16 residues. The V and J ends lost 1 base and 0 bases respectively, with 11 bases between them. The CDR3: CASSLRRVSSGNTIYF. CDR3 in DNA: TGTGCCAGCAGCTTGAGGAGAGTGAGCTCTGGAAACACCATATATTTT.